This T cell receptor (beta chain) was observed in a study of Graves' ophthalmopathy and Graves' hyperthyroidism. From germline, CDR1 is SGHTA and CDR2 FQGNSA. The CDR3 region is 8 residues in length, termini included. The authors amplified TCR beta CDR3 regions, and they did so from RNA transcripts for repertoire sequencing. The authors performed first-round RT-PCR with HTBI primers and then a second-round multiplex PCR. TCRdb used MiXCR to reprocess the multiplex PCR reads, holding one entry per CDR3 protein. Here the sample spans over a million distinct CDR3 sequences, 35% to 40% being singletons. This clonotype was counted once. Because it lacks the conserved phenylalanine or tryptophan at the end, this CDR3 is likely a read error. The DNA is omitted, as the CDR3 cannot be located on it reliably, and the CDR3 follows TCRdb's listing.

The receptor's source is an adult man with Graves' hyperthyroidism. This chain connects TRBV7-2 to TRBJ1-1. Sample: peripheral blood or thyroid tissue (not recorded which). The CDR3 sequence is CASSQTLL.